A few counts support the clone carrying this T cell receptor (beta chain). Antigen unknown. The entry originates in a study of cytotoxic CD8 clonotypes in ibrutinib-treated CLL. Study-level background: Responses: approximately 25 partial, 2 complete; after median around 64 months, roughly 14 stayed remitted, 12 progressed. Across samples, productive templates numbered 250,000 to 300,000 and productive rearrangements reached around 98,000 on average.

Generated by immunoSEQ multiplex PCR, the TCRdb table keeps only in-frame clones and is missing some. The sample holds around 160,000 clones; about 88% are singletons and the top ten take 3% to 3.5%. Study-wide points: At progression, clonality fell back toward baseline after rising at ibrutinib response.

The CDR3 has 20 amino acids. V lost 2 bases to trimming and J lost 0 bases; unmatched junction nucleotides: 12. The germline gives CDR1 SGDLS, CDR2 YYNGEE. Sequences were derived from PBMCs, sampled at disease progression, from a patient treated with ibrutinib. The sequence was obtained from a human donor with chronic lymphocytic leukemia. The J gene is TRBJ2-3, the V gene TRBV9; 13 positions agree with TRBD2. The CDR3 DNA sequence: TGTGCCAGCAGCGTCGGGTCGTGGACTAGCGGGAGAGTTAGCACAGATACGCAGTATTTT. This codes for CASSVGSWTSGRVSTDTQYF.